This TCR beta chain was identified in a study of blood T cell repertoires in COVID-19. Study as a whole: Collection of acute and convalescent COVID-19 samples took place in the United States, Italy and Spain. Nucleic acid was either cDNA or gDNA, and it came from T cells, B-cell-depleted T cells, or PBMCs.

In the authors' methods: Counts of nucleated cells, estimated from reference gene primer amplification, were obtained. Method: immunoSEQ multiplex PCR; TCRdb's copy keeps in-frame clones and lacks some. V and J calls and clone size are given by that table; D and trimming were obtained from the DNA. The sample holds over 100,000 clones, about nine tenths seen once. The CDR3 contains 13 residues. Deletions cut 6 bases from V and 5 bases from J, with 13 bases between. Per germline, CDR1 MDHEN and CDR2 SYDVKM. The J gene is TRBJ1-1, the V gene TRBV28; D may be TRBD1 (5 bases). This TCR came from a man aged 50-60 years with active COVID-19. Sequencing used peripheral blood. The CDR3 DNA reads TGTGCCAGCAGCCGATGGGGCTTTACTGAAGCTTTCTTT. Its protein is CASSRWGFTEAFF.